The 24 T cell receptor beta chains presented below share a single source sample, sequenced in a study of blood T cell repertoires in COVID-19. Clones were sequenced by immunoSEQ multiplex PCR, and TCRdb holds only the in-frame ones, with some missing. The sample records 250,000 or so clones, approximately 82% being singletons. Sequences were obtained from peripheral blood. These receptors were obtained from a woman of 80 years or more with acute or convalescent COVID-19.

This sequence joins TRBV5-5 and TRBJ2-1, with D uncertain. The CDR3 is 13 amino acids. Trimming removed 8 bases from V and 0 bases from J, with 9 bases in between. Germline assignment: CDR1 SGHKS and CDR2 YYEKEE (reference sequence). As DNA, the CDR3 is TGTGCCAGTGCTTTGAGCTCCTACAATGAGCAGTTCTTC. Its protein product is CASALSSYNEQFF.

This rearrangement joins TRBV20-1 to TRBJ2-7; 9 nucleotides align to TRBD2. Germline values: CDR1 DFQATT, CDR2 SNEGSKA (reference sequence). Germline trimming cut 3 bases from V and 3 bases from J; bases unmatched to any gene: 6. The CDR3 is 14 residues long. The CDR3 loop reads CSASRREGLYEQYF. The CDR3 DNA is TGCAGTGCTAGTAGGCGGGAGGGACTCTACGAGCAGTACTTC.

This chain joins TRBV7-9 and TRBJ2-3, with D possibly matching TRBD2 (5 bases). Germline CDR1 is SEHNR and CDR2 is FQNEAQ (reference sequence). Trimming left V 1 base short and J 8 bases short, with 10 bases between. The CDR3 loop spans 13 amino acids. CDR3 coding DNA: TGTGCCAGCAGCTTAGTGGAGGCAGGTACGCAGTATTTT. This translates into CASSLVEAGTQYF.

The chain couples TRBV15 to TRBJ2-7; 7 nucleotides align to TRBD1. The CDR3 contains 15 residues. The germline CDR1 and CDR2 sequences are LNHNV and YYDKDF (reference sequence). Unmatched junction bases numbered 7, after V lost 0 bases and J lost 5 bases. CDR3 in DNA: TGTGCCACCAGCAGAGATCGCGACAGGGATAACGAGCAGTACTTC. Translating it yields CATSRDRDRDNEQYF.

As DNA, the CDR3 is TGTGCCAGCTCACCGGGGGACAGGGGCACTGAAGCTTTCTTT. Protein sequence: CASSPGDRGTEAFF. The chain employs TRBV18 and TRBJ1-1, with TRBD1 identical over 10 bases. The V gene end was trimmed by 3 bases and the J gene end by 4 bases; junction bases not matched to a gene: 2. The CDR3 runs to 14 residues. Germline V gene sequence: CDR1 KGHSH, CDR2 LQKENI.

This clone was found a few times. V is TRBV3-1 (or the pseudogene TRBV3-2) and J is TRBJ2-7; D might be TRBD2 (6 bases). Per germline, CDR1 LGHDT and CDR2 YNNKEL (reference sequence). CDR3 size: 15 residues. V lost 6 bases and J 4 bases, leaving 19 bases between the germline ends. CDR3 nucleotides: TGTGCCAGCAGTGCGGGACCAGGGAAGCAATACGAGCAGTACTTC. This codes for CASSAGPGKQYEQYF.

The chain uses TRBV19 and TRBJ1-1, with TRBD1 as a possible D gene (6 bases). CDR1 and CDR2 (germline): LNHDA, SQIVND (reference sequence). Trimming shortened V by 4 bases and J by 4 bases, and 16 bases separated the two germline ends. The length of the CDR3 is 15 residues. The CDR3 here is CASSNEGVGSTEAFF. CDR3 nucleotide sequence: TGTGCCAGTAGTAATGAGGGGGTGGGTAGCACTGAAGCTTTCTTT.

Here the CDR3 DNA reads TGTGCCAGCAGCTCGGAGGGCAGTCAGTCCTCCTACAATGAGCAGTTCTTC. Protein sequence: CASSSEGSQSSYNEQFF. V gene TRBV13 combines with J gene TRBJ2-1; maybe TRBD2 (6 bases). The CDR3 covers 17 residues. Per the germline V gene, CDR1 is PRHDT and CDR2 is FYEKMQ (reference sequence). V lost 4 bases and J 0 bases, leaving 16 bases between the germline ends.

The genes are TRBV5-1 and TRBJ1-5; tentatively, D is TRBD1 (6 bases). This CDR3 spans 15 amino acids. Germline V lookup: CDR1 SGHRS, CDR2 YFSETQ. Trimming shortened V by 0 bases and J by 3 bases, and 10 bases separated the two germline ends. The CDR3 region has the DNA TGCGCCAGCAGCTTGGGGGACACTTCCAATCAGCCCCAGCATTTT. Residues: CASSLGDTSNQPQHF.

This chain connects TRBV5-4 to TRBJ1-1, with D unresolved. V lost 5 bases, J lost 4 bases, and 12 bases lay in between. Germline V gene sequence: CDR1 SGHNT, CDR2 YYREEE (reference sequence). The CDR3 loop spans 13 amino acids. The CDR3 is CASSKALGTEAFF. The CDR3 nucleotides are TGTGCCAGCAGTAAAGCCCTTGGCACTGAAGCTTTCTTT.

This clone has just a few counts. This CDR3 is CSTRDGGSLYEQYF. In nucleotides, the CDR3 is TGCAGCACCCGAGACGGGGGATCCCTCTACGAGCAGTACTTC. The chain couples TRBV29-1 to TRBJ2-7; tentative D call: TRBD2 (6 bases). The CDR3 length is 14 residues. V lost 8 bases and J lost 3, with 20 bases in between. Looked up from germline, CDR1 is SQVTM and CDR2 is ANQGSEA.

The CDR3 sequence: CASSLGGYGYNEQFF. For the CDR3, the DNA is TGCGCCAGCAGCTTGGGAGGGTACGGGTACAATGAGCAGTTCTTC. V and J are TRBV5-1 and TRBJ2-1; the D gene is possibly TRBD2 (5 bases). CDR3 size: 15 residues. Germline V lookup: CDR1 SGHRS, CDR2 YFSETQ. The V end was cut by 0 bases, the J end by 4 bases, with 11 bases between. Complete variable domain (other parts from reference TRBV5-1 and TRBJ2-1): KAGVTQTPRYLIKTRGQQVTLSCSPISGHRSVSWYQQTPGQGLQFLFEYFSETQRNKGNFPGRFSGRQFSNSRSEMNVSTLELGDSALYLCASSLGGYGYNEQFFGPGTRLTVL.

The chain employs TRBV4-3 and TRBJ1-4; 7 positions match TRBD1. This CDR3 comprises 18 residues. After removal of 2 bases from V and 0 bases from J, the junction contained 9 bases not matched to a gene. Germline-derived CDR1 and CDR2 are LGHNA and YSLEER. CDR3 protein: CASSQSNPDRATNEKLFF. The CDR3 nucleotides read TGCGCCAGCAGCCAATCAAACCCCGACAGGGCAACTAATGAAAAACTGTTTTTT.

This chain links TRBV25-1 with TRBJ2-7; 11 bases align to TRBD1. This CDR3 has 16 residues. CDR1 is MGHDK and CDR2 is SYGVNS in the germline V gene. J gave up 3 bases and V 3 bases, and 7 bases lay outside the gene matches. CDR3 bases: TGTGCCAGCAGTGATCCCGGGACAGGGGGTTTCTACGAGCAGTACTTC. This codes for CASSDPGTGGFYEQYF.

This rearrangement joins TRBV6-1 to TRBJ2-1; the D gene is possibly TRBD1 (6 bases). Trimming stripped 1 base from V and 7 bases from J, with 11 bases between. The germline V gene has CDR1 MNHNS and CDR2 SASEGT. This CDR3 has 14 residues. The CDR3 DNA sequence: TGTGCCAGCAGTGAAGGGGACAATTTAAATGAGCAGTTCTTC. Protein: CASSEGDNLNEQFF.

CDR3 DNA: TGTGCCACCAGCAGAGGGGACAGGGGTCCCCAAAGTAATGAAAAACTGTTTTTT. Translated, it gives CATSRGDRGPQSNEKLFF. The rearrangement links TRBV15 to TRBJ1-4, with 10 positions matching TRBD1. The CDR3 covers 18 residues. With 1 base clipped from V and 4 bases from J, the junction kept 9 bases outside the gene matches. Germline-derived CDR1 and CDR2 are LNHNV and YYDKDF (reference sequence).

Comments on this clone: A much larger clone is a single base away; this may be a read error. The chain uses TRBV7-2 and TRBJ1-1, with D tentatively TRBD1 (6 bases). This CDR3 is 13 amino acids long. V dropped 4 bases and J dropped 0 bases, with 6 bases sitting between them. The germline CDR1 and CDR2 sequences are SGHTA and FQGNSA. CDR3 loop: CASSWTVNTEAFF. CDR3 coding DNA: TGTGCCAGCAGCTGGACAGTGAACACTGAAGCTTTCTTT.

The chain links TRBV11-2 to TRBJ1-4; D is unresolved. This CDR3 has 13 amino acids. In germline, CDR1 is SGHAT, CDR2 FQNNGV. V was pared by 4 bases and J by 11 bases, with 14 bases between. CDR3 DNA: TGTGCCAGCAGCTCCCCGCCGGGAAACAAACTGTTTTTT. Translation gives CASSSPPGNKLFF.

This clone occurred once. The V gene is TRBV27, the J gene TRBJ2-3; 7 positions match TRBD1. There are 15 residues in the CDR3. With 2 bases clipped from V and 3 bases from J, the junction kept 5 bases outside the gene matches. From germline, CDR1 is MNHEY and CDR2 SMNVEV (reference sequence). The CDR3 DNA follows: TGTGCCAGCAGTTTAAACAGGGGTACGACAGATACGCAGTATTTT. Translated: CASSLNRGTTDTQYF.

Written as DNA, the CDR3 is TGTGCCAGCAGTTACTCGACAGGGAGGACCTACGAGCAGTACTTC. Encoded protein: CASSYSTGRTYEQYF. The rearrangement joins TRBV6-2 or TRBV6-3 to TRBJ2-7; possible D gene TRBD1, 7 bases. This CDR3 has 15 amino acids. Per germline, CDR1 MNHEY and CDR2 SVGEGT. Trimming shortened V by 0 bases and J by 2 bases, and 11 bases separated the two germline ends.

The chain links TRBV9 to TRBJ2-3; no clear D. In germline, CDR1 is SGDLS, CDR2 YYNGEE. CDR3 length: 13 amino acids. Trimming pared 4 bases from V and 7 bases from J, leaving 13 bases between. For the CDR3, the DNA is TGTGCCAGCAGCCCCCGTTTCGAGTATACGCAGTATTTT. Translation gives CASSPRFEYTQYF. The full variable domain, in which reference TRBV9 and TRBJ2-3 provide the parts outside the CDR3, is DSGVTQTPKHLITATGQRVTLRCSPRSGDLSVYWYQQSLDQGLQFLIQYYNGEERAKGNILERFSAQQFPDLHSELNLSSLELGDSALYFCASSPRFEYTQYFGPGTRLTVL.

The chain is built from TRBV11-3 and TRBJ2-5, with 10 bases fitting TRBD1. The CDR3 is made up of 16 amino acids. With V trimmed by 3 bases and J by 4 bases, 8 bases remained unmatched. From germline, CDR1 is SGHNT and CDR2 YENEEA. This chain's CDR3 is CASSLGTGARGETQYF. The DNA of the CDR3 is TGTGCCAGCAGCTTGGGGACAGGGGCCCGTGGAGAGACCCAGTACTTC.

This clone has just one count. This could be a read error, since a much larger clone is one nucleotide away. The genes are TRBV9 and TRBJ2-2; D perhaps matches TRBD1 (5 bases). Germline CDR1 reads SGDLS; CDR2 reads YYNGEE. CDR3 length: 13 residues. The V gene lost 0 bases and the J gene lost 9 bases, with 9 bases spanning the gap. CDR3 DNA sequence: TGTGCCAGCAGCGTAGAAGGGGCCAGGGAGCTGTTTTTT. Amino acid sequence: CASSVEGARELFF.

The chain carries TRBV10-3 and TRBJ2-1; TRBD1 might be the D (6 bases). The CDR3 has 14 amino acids. Trimming removed 3 bases at V and 10 bases at J, with 16 bases between. Germline values: CDR1 ENHRY, CDR2 SYGVKD. The CDR3 sequence: CAISELGGRGEQFF. In DNA, the CDR3 is TGTGCCATCAGTGAACTAGGGGGAAGGGGGGAGCAGTTCTTC.